This TCR beta chain was profiled in a study of blood T cell repertoires in COVID-19 (dated by TCRdb to 2019 to 2021). Describing the broader study: The collaborator samples originated in the United States, Italy and Spain and spanned the acute and convalescent phases of COVID-19. Deeply sampled blood TCRbeta repertoires from subjects exposed to, actively infected with, or recovered from COVID-19 were included in the dataset. The repertoires were made available in a free public database intended to serve as a resource for research on the immune response to SARS-CoV-2. Where available, HLA class I and class II types were obtained from metadata supplied by the sample provider rather than from assay-based typing. The material from the prospective study consisted of cDNA or gDNA derived from T cells, B-cell-depleted T cells, or PBMCs. The samples were drawn from the first 160 participants of the ongoing ImmuneRACE study and from 1,254 subjects provided by 6 global collaborators. A de-identified subject ID, COVID-19 status, age in years and sex were almost always included in the sample metadata.

After removal of 3 bases from V and 8 bases from J, the junction retains 5 bases not matched to a gene. Including the terminal cysteine and phenylalanine, the CDR3 comprises 15 residues. Solely the CDR3 DNA is kept, with 45 bases framed from the first base. CDR1 and CDR2, per the germline V gene (reference sequence), are LNHDA and SQIVND. Collaborating institutions collected whole blood in K2EDTA tubes following their own protocols. For TCRbeta analysis, collaborators shipped samples in one of three forms: frozen whole blood, isolated PBMCs, or DNA extracted from either of those sample types. What the study reported, not specific to this receptor: The quantity of clinical and demographic metadata differed by source and by participant and was supplied without curation.

As regards this clone: This receptor's antigen is unknown. Base-call qualities are not available, and no considerably larger clone is one nucleotide away.

The immunoSEQ Assay, a bias-controlled multiplex PCR, was used to amplify TCRbeta CDR3 regions from genomic DNA. The source study handled its data this way. The number of nucleated cells in each sample was estimated by amplification of reference gene primers within the assay. To quantify the absolute abundance of each unique TCRbeta CDR3 rearrangement, sequence reads were collapsed and filtered. Productive Simpson clonality was computed per sample as the square root of Simpson's diversity index over productive rearrangements. This is the immuneACCESS table as TCRdb keeps it, with only in-frame sequences that have V and J called. A part of the clones is gone; compared with another copy, unresolved V genes explain less than half, and the rest is unexplained. D and trimming come from the DNA, and the V and J calls and clone size come from that table. Within this sample are some 250,000 clones, with roughly 80% of them counted one time only. Together, the top ten hold approximately 7.9% of the sample.

The sequenced material came from peripheral blood. The chain employs TRBV19 and TRBJ2-1; 12 nucleotides in the junction match TRBD2. The sequence was obtained from a woman aged 80 or over with acute or convalescent COVID-19. The CDR3 is CASSILTSGSYEQFF. In nucleotide form, the sequence is TGTGCCAGTAGTATCCTGACTAGCGGGAGCTATGAGCAGTTCTTC.